This T cell receptor beta chain was sequenced during a study of beta chain features in type 1 diabetes (dated by TCRdb to the late 2010s). In the study overall: No differences in mean age, gender distribution, total cell number or subset yield were found between patients and healthy donors. A total of over 90,000,000 sorted cells were examined across all samples, and a strong correlation was observed between cell number per subset and RNA yield. The study compared the TCRB repertoires of sorted circulating CD4+ T cell subsets in recently diagnosed type 1 diabetes patients with those in matched healthy donors. Regulatory and stem cell-like memory subsets were isolated from only 8 patients and roughly eight healthy donors, whereas naive and central memory subsets came from all 30 or so donors. The paper as a whole reports these results and caveats: In all four CD4+ subsets, TCRB CDR3 length was moderately but significantly shorter in type 1 diabetes patients. PCR may preferentially amplify shorter templates, but because patient and control samples were amplified and corrected together, any resulting skew would affect both groups equally. Because cDNA rather than genomic DNA was sequenced, highly expressing activated cells could have been over-represented, although no difference in activation and CD3 levels was found between groups. Because the HLA sub-analyses included only small numbers of individuals, any influence of HLA type on TCRB rearrangement was left unresolved. The naive, central memory and regulatory TCRB repertoires appeared to resemble one another more closely among patients than among healthy donors. Patients with type 1 diabetes made fewer insertions and deleted more nucleotides at VDJ recombination sites, implying thymic rearrangement abnormalities.

From each donor, a single peripheral blood sample of approximately 120 mL on average was drawn into heparinised tubes. A BD FACSAria II and a panel including CD45RO, CCR7, CD25, CD127, CD95 and CD27 were used to sort naive, central memory, regulatory and stem cell-like memory CD4+ T cells. Purity was above 98% for every sorted population. PBMCs were isolated immediately by Lymphoprep density gradient centrifugation and stained directly without culture. So that batch effects would be minimized, each experiment stained and sorted samples in pairs, pairing one healthy donor with one patient. The germline V gene sets CDR1 to ENHRY and CDR2 to SYGVKD. V loses 4 bases at its end and J loses 2 bases; junction bases beyond the gene matches: 5. Counted from cysteine to phenylalanine, this CDR3 has 15 amino acids. CDR3 DNA is the only sequence kept; it has 45 bases, read in frame from the first base. Regarding this clone: The antigen this receptor binds is unknown. No base qualities exist here, and no much larger clone lies one base off it.

The High Capacity cDNA Reverse Transcription Kit was used to reverse transcribe all of the isolated RNA, meaning that expressed TCRB transcripts were what got sequenced. Deep immunoSEQ sequencing was performed on naive, central memory and regulatory T cell samples, with an average of roughly 3.6 million total reads per sample. Sorted cells were lysed in RLT buffer and RNA was extracted with DNase-treated RNeasy Micro or Mini kits, depending on cell number. To prevent cross-contamination, each cell subset was processed individually, whereas patient and healthy donor samples were processed jointly. The immunoSEQ multiplex PCR was used to amplify TCRB sequences from cDNA, generating 87-bp fragments that spanned the CDR3 region. Amplicons were sequenced on the Illumina HiSeq platform. Regarding the original processing steps: PCR bias was corrected computationally using synthetic template baselines, and reads within Hamming distance 2 were collapsed, with unmergeable singletons discarded. By aligning reads against IMGT, V, D and J genes, CDR3 length, and insertions or deletions at six rearrangement sites were assigned. Clonotype counts were normalized to sorted cell number within each subset before computing true diversity and Gini coefficients with the tcR R package. The overlap coefficient, calculated on TCRB nucleotide sequences, was used to measure repertoire sharing. As a proxy for the pre-selection repertoire, out-of-frame TCRB sequences from naive cells were analyzed. The immuneACCESS repertoire file appears here via TCRdb, limited to in-frame rearrangements. These files lack a portion of the clones; in checked studies, under half of the deficit traces to unresolved V genes, and the cause of the others is not known. V and J calls and clone size follow that table, whereas D and trimming were derived from the DNA. The sample table shows under 900,000 clones, and roughly 17% are seen once. Together, the top ten hold 0.023% of the sample.

The chain links TRBV10-3 with TRBJ2-3; 8 middle bases align to TRBD2. This clonotype originated in a woman under 30 in good health. Sequencing input: naive CD4+ T cells from blood. This specimen's cell subset or site label, interpreted: true naive CD4+ T cells. The DNA sequence reads TGTGCCATCAGTGTTGTAGCGGGGAACACAGATACGCAGTATTTT. Its protein product is CAISVVAGNTDTQYF.